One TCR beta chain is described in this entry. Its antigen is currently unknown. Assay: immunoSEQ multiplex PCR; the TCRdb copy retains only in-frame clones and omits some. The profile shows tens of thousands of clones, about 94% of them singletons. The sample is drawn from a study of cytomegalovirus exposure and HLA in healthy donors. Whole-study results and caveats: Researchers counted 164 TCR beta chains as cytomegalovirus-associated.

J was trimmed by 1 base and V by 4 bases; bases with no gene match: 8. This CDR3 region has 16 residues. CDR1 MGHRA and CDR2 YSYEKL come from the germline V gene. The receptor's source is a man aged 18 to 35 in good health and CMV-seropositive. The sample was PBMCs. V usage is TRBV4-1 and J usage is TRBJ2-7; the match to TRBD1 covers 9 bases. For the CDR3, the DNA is TGCGCCAGCAGCCCCAGGGATGGGACAGGGTCCTACGAGCAGTACTTC. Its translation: CASSPRDGTGSYEQYF.